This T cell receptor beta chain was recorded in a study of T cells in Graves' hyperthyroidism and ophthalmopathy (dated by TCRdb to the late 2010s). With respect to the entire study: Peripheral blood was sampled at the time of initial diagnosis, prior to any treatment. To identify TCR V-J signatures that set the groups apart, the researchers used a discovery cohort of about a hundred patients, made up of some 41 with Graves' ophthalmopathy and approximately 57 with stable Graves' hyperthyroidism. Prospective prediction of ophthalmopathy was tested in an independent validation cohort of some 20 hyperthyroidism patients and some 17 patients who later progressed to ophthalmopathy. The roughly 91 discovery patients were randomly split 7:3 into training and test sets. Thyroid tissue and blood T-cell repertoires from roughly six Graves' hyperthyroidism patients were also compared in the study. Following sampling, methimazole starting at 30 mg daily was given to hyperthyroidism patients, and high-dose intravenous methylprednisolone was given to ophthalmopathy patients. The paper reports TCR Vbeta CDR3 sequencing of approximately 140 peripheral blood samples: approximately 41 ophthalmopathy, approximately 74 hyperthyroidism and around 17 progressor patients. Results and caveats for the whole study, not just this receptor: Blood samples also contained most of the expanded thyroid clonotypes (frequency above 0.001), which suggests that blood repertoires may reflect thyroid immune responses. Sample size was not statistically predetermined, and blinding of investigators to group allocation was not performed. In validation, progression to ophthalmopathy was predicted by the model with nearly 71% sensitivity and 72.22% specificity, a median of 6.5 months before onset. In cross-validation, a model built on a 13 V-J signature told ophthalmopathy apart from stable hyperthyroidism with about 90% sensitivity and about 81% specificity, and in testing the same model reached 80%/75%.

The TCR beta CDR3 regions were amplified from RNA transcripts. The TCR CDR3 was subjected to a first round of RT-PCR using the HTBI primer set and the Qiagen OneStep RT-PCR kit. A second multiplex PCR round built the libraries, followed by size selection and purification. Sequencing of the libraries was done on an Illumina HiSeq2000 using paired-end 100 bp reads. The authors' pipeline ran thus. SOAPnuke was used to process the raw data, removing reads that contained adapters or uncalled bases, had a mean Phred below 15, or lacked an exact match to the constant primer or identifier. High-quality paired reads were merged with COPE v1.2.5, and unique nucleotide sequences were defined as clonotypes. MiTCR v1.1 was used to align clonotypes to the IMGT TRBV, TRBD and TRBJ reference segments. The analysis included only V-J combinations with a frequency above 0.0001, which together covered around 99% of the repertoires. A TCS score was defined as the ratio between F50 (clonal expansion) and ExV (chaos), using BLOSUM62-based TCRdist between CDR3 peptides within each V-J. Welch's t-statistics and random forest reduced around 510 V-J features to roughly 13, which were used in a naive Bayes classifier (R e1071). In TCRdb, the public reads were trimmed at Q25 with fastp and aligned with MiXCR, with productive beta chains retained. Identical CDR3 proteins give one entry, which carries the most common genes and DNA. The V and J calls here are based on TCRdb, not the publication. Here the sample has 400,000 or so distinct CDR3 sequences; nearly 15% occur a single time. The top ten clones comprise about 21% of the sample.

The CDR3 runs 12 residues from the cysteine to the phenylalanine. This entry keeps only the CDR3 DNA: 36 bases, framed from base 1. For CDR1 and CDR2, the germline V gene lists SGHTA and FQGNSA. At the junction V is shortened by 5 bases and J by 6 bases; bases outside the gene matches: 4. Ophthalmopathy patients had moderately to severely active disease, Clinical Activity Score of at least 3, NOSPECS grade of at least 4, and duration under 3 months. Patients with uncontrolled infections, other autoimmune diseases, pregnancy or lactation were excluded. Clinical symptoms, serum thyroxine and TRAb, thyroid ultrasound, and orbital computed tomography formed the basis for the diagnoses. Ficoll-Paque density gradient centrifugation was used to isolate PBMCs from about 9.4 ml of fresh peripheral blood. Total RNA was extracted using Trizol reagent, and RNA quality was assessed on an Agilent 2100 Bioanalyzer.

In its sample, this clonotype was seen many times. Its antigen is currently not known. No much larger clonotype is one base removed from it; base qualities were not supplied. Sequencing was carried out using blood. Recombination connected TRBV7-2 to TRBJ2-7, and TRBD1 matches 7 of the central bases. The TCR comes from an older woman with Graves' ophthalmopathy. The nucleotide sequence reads TGTGCCAGCAGCCCGAACAGGGGCGAGCAGTACTTC. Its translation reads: CASSPNRGEQYF.